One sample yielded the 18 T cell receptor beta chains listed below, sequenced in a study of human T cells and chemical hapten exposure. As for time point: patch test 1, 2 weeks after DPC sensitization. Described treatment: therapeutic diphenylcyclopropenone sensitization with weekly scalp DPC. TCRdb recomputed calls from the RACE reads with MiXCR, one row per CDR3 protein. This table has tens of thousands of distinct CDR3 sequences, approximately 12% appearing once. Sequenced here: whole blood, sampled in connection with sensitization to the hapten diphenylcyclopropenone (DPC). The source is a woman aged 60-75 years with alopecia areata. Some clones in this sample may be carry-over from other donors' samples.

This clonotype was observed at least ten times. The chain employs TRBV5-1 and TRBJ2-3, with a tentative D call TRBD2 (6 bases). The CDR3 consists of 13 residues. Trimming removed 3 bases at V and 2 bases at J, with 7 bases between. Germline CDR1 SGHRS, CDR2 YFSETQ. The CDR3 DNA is TGCGCCAGCAGCTGGGAGGCCACAGATACGCAGTATTTT. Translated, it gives CASSWEATDTQYF.

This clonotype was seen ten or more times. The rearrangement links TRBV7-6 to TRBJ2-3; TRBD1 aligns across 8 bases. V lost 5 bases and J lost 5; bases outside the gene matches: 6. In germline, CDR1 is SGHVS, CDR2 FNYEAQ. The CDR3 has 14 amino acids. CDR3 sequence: CASSQDRAIDTQYF. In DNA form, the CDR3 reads TGTGCCAGCAGCCAGGACAGGGCGATAGATACGCAGTATTTT.

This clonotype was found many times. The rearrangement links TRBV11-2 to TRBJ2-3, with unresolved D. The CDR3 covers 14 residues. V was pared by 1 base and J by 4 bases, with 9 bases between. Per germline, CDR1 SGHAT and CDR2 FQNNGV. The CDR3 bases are TGTGCCAGCAGCTTAGCCACAATAGCAGATACGCAGTATTTT. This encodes CASSLATIADTQYF.

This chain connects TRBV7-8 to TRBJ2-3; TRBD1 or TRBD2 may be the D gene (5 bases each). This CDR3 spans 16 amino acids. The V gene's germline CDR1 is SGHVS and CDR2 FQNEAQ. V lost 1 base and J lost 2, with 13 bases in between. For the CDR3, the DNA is TGTGCCAGCAGCTTAGGAGGGGTACTAAACACAGATACGCAGTATTTT. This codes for CASSLGGVLNTDTQYF.

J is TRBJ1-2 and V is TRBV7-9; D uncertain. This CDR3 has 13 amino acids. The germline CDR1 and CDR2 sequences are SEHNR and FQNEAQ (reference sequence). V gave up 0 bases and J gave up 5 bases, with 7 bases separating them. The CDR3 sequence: CASSLAGGYGYTF. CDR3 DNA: TGTGCCAGCAGCTTAGCAGGAGGGTATGGCTACACCTTC.

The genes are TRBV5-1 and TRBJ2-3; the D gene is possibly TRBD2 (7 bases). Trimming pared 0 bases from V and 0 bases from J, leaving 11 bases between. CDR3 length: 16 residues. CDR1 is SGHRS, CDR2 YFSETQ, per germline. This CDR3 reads CASSLDGGRSTDTQYF. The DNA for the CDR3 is TGCGCCAGCAGCTTGGACGGGGGGCGGAGCACAGATACGCAGTATTTT.

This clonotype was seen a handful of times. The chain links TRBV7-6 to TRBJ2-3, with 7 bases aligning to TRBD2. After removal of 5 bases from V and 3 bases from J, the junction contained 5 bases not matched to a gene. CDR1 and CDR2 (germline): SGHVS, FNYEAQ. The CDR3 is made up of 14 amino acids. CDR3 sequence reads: CASSNGLGTDTQYF. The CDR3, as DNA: TGTGCCAGCAGCAATGGACTAGGGACAGATACGCAGTATTTT.

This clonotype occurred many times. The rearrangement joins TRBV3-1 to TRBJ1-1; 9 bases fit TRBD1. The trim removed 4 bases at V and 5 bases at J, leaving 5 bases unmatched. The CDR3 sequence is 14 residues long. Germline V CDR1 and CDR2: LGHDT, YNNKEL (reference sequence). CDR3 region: CASSLRQGGTEAFF. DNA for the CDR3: TGTGCCAGCAGCCTAAGACAGGGGGGTACTGAAGCTTTCTTT.

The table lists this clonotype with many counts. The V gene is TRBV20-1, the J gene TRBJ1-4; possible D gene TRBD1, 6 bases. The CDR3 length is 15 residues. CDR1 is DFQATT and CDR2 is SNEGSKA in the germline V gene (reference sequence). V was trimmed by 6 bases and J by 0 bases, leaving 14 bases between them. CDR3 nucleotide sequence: TGCAGTGCCAACACCTACAGGGCAACTAATGAAAAACTGTTTTTT. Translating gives CSANTYRATNEKLFF.

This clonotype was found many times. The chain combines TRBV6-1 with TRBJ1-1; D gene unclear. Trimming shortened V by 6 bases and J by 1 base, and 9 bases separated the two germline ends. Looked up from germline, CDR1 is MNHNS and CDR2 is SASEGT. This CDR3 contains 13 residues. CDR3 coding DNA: TGTGCCAGCAGGCCAGAACCGAACACTGAAGCTTTCTTT. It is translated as CASRPEPNTEAFF.

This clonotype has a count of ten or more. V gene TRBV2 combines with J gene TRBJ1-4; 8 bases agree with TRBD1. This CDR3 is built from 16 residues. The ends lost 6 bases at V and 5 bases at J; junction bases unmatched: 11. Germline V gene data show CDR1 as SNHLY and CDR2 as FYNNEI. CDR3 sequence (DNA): TGTGCCAGCAGCCGTAACGGACAGGGAGTAAATGAAAAACTGTTTTTT. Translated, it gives CASSRNGQGVNEKLFF.

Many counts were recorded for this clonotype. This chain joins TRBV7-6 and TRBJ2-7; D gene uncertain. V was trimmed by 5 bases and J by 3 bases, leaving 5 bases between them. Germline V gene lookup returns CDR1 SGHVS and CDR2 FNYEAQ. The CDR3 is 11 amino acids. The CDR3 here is CASSNRYEQYF. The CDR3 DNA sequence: TGTGCCAGCAGCAACCGCTACGAGCAGTACTTC.

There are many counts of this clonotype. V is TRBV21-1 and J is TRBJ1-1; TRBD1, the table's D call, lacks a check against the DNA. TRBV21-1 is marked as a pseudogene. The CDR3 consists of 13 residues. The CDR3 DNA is TGTGCCAGCGGGGGACAGAAAAACACTGAAGCTTTCTTT. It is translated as CASGGQKNTEAFF.

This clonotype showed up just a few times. The CDR3 DNA sequence: TGCAGTGCTAGAGGGGGCGAGCAGTACTTC. Amino acids: CSARGGEQYF. The genes are TRBV20-1 and TRBJ2-7; D is unclear. The V and J ends lost 1 base and 6 bases respectively, with 4 bases between them. Germline lookup yields CDR1 DFQATT and CDR2 SNEGSKA (reference sequence). The CDR3 runs to 10 residues.

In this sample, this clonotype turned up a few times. This CDR3 reads CSVDQESYNEQFF. The CDR3 coding sequence is TGCAGCGTTGACCAGGAGTCCTACAATGAGCAGTTCTTC. The chain is built from TRBV29-1 and TRBJ2-1, with D unresolved. This CDR3 is 13 amino acids long. The V and J ends lost 3 bases and 1 base respectively, with 7 bases between them. CDR1 and CDR2 from the germline V gene are SQVTM and ANQGSEA.

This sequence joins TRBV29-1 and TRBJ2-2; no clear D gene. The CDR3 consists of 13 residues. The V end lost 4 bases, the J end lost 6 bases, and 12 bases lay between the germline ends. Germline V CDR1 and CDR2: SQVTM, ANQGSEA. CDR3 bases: TGCAGCGTTGTAGGCGGTTCTCCCGGGGAGCTGTTTTTT. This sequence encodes CSVVGGSPGELFF.

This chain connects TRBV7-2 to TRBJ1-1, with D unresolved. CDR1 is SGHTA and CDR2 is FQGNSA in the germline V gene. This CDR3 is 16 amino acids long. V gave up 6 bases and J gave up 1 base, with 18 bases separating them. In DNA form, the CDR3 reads TGTGCCAGCAGGAATAGGGAGGAGGGAGGGAACACTGAAGCTTTCTTT. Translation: CASRNREEGGNTEAFF.

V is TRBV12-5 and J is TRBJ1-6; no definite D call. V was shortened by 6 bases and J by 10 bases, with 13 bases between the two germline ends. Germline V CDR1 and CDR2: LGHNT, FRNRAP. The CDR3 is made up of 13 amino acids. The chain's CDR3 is CASGTVSGSPLHF. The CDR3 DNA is TGTGCTAGTGGCACCGTATCTGGATCACCCCTCCACTTT.